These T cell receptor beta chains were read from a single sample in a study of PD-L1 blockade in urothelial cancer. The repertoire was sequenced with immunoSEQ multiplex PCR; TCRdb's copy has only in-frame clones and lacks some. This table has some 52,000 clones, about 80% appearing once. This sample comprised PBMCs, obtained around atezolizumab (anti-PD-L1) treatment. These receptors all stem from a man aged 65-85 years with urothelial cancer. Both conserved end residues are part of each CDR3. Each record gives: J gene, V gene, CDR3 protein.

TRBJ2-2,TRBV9,CASSVGGSNTGELFF
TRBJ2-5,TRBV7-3,CASSLLTGARETQYF
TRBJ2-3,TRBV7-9,CASSPLSQRDTQYF
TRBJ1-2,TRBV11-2,CASSRTDREGYGYTF
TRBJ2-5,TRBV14,CASSLLQGVPSETQYF
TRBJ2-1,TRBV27,CASSTLAGDSYNEQFF
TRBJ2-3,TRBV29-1,CSVGGGGTQYF
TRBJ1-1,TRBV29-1,CSGGQGDTEAFF
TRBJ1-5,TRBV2,CASSDGRGVAQHF
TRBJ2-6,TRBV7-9,CASSRSISGANVLTF
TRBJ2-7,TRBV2,CASSGDRGEQYF
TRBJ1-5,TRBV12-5,CASGLVGNQPQHF
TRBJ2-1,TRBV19,CASSIAANSYNEQFF
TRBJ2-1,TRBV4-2,CASSPLEGGLTNNEQFF